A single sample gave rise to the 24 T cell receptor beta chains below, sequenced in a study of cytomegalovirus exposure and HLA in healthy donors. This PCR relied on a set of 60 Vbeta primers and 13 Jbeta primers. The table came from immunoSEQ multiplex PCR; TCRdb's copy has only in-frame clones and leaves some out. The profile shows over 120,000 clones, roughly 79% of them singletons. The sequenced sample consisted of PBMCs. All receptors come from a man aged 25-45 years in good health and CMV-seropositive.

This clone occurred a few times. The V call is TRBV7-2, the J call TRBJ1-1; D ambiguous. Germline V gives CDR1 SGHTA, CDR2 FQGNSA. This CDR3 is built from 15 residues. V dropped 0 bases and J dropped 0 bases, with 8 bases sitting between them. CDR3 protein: CASSLAEGMNTEAFF. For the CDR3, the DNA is TGTGCCAGCAGCTTAGCGGAGGGAATGAACACTGAAGCTTTCTTT.

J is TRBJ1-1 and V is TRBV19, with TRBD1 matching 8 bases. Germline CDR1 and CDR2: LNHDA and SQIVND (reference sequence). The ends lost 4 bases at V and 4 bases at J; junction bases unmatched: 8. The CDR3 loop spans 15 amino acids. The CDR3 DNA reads TGTGCCAGTAGTAGGGGAACTACAGGGGGCACTGAAGCTTTCTTT. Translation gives CASSRGTTGGTEAFF.

CDR3 nucleotides: TGTGCCAGCAGCTTGGCCGCTGACAGGGGAATTTACGAGCAGTACTTC. Protein product: CASSLAADRGIYEQYF. The gene calls are TRBV5-5 and TRBJ2-7; 8 nucleotides line up with TRBD1. This CDR3 is 16 amino acids long. Trimming cost V 0 bases and J 4 bases; bases outside gene matches: 9. CDR1 and CDR2 (germline): SGHKS, YYEKEE (reference sequence).

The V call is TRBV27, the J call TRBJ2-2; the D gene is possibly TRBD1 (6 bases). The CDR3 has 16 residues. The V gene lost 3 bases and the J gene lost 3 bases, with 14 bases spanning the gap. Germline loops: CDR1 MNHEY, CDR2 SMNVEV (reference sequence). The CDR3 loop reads CASSFTGSIYTGELFF. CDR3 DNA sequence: TGTGCCAGCAGTTTCACAGGGTCGATATACACCGGGGAGCTGTTTTTT.

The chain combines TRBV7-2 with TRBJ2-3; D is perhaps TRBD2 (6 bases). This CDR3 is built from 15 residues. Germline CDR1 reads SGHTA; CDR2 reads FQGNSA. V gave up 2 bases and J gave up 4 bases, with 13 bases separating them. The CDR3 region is CASSLHGSGADTQYF. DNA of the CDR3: TGTGCCAGCAGCTTACACGGGAGTGGGGCAGATACGCAGTATTTT. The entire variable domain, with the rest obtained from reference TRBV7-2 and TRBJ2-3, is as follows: GAGVSQSPSNKVTEKGKDVELRCDPISGHTALYWYRQSLGQGLEFLIYFQGNSAPDKSGLPSDRFSAERTGGSVSTLTIQRTQQEDSAVYLCASSLHGSGADTQYFGPGTRLTVL.

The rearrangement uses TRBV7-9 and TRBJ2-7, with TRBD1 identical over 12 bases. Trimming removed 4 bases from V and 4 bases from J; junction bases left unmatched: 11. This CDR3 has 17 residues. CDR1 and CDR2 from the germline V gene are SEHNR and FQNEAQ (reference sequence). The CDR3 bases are TGTGCCAGCAGCTCCAATCGGGGGGGACAGGGGGCTTACGAGCAGTACTTC. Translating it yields CASSSNRGGQGAYEQYF.

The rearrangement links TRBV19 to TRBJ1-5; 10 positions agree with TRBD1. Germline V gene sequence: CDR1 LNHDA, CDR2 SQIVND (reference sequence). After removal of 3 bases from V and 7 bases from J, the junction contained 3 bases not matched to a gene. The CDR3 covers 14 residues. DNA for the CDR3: TGTGCCAGTAGTATGACAGGGGGCGGACAGCCCCAGCATTTT. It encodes CASSMTGGGQPQHF.

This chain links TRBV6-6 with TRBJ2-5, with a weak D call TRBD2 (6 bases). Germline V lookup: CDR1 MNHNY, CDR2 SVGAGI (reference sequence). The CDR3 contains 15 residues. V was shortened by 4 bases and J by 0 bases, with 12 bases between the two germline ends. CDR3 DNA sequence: TGTGCCAGCAGTTCTTTACGGGGGTACCAAGAGACCCAGTACTTC. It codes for CASSSLRGYQETQYF.

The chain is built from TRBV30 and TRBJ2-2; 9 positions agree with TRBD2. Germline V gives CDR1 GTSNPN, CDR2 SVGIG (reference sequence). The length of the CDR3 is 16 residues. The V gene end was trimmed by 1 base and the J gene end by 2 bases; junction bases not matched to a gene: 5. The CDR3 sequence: CAWSGVAGANTGELFF. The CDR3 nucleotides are TGTGCCTGGAGTGGGGTAGCGGGGGCCAACACCGGGGAGCTGTTTTTT. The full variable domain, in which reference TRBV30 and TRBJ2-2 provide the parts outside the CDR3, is SQTIHQWPATLVQPVGSPLSLECTVEGTSNPNLYWYRQAAGRGLQLLFYSVGIGQISSEVPQNLSASRPQDRQFILSSKKLLLSDSGFYLCAWSGVAGANTGELFFGEGSRLTVL.

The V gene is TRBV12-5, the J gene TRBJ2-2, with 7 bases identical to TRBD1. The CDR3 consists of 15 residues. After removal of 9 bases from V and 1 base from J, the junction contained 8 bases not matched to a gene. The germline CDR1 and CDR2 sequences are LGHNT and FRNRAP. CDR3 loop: CASGRGQVNTGELFF. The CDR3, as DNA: TGTGCTAGCGGACGAGGACAGGTGAACACCGGGGAGCTGTTTTTT.

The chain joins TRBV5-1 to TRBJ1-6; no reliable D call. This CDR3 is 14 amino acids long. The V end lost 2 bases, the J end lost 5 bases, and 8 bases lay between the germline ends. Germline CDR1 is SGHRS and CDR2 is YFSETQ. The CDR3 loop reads CASSLAQHNSPLHF. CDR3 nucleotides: TGCGCCAGCAGCTTAGCACAGCATAATTCACCCCTCCACTTT.

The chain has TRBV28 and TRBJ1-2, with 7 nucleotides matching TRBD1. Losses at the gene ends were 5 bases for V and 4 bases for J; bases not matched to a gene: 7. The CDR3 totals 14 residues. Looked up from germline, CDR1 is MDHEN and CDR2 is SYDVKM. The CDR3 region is CASSPTGSIYGYTF. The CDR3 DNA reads TGTGCCAGCAGTCCGACAGGGTCGATCTATGGCTACACCTTC.

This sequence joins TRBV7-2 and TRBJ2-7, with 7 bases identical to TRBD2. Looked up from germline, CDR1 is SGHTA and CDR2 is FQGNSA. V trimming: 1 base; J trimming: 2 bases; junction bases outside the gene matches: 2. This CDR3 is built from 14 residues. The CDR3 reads CASSLGGGAYEQYF. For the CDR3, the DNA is TGTGCCAGCAGCTTAGGGGGAGGGGCCTACGAGCAGTACTTC.

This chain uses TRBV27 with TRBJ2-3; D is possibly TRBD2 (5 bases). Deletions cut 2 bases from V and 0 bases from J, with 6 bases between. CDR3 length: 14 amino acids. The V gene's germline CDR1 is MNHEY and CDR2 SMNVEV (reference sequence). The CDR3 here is CASSLVASTDTQYF. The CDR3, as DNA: TGTGCCAGCAGTTTAGTAGCGAGCACAGATACGCAGTATTTT.

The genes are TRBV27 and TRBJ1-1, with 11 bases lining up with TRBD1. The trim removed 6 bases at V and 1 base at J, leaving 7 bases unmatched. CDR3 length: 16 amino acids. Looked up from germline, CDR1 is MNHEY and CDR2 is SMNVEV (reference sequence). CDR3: CASSRGQGAGNTEAFF. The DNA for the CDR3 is TGTGCCAGCAGCCGAGGACAGGGGGCGGGGAACACTGAAGCTTTCTTT.

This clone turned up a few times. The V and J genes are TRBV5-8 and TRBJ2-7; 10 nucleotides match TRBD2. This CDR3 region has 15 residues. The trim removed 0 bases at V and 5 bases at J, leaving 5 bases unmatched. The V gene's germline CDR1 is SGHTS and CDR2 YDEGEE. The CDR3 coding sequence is TGTGCCAGCAGCTTGGCGGGGCTAGCGGGAGACGAGCAGTACTTC. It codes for CASSLAGLAGDEQYF.

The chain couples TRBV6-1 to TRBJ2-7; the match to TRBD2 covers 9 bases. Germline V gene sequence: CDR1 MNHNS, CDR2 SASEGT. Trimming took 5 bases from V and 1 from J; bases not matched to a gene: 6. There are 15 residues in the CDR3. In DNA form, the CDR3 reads TGTGCCAGCAGTCTTTTAGCGGGGGCTTCCTACGAGCAGTACTTC. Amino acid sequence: CASSLLAGASYEQYF.

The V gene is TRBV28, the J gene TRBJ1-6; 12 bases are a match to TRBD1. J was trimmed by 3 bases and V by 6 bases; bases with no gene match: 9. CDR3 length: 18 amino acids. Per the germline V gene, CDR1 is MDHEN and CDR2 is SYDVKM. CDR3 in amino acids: CASRSGTGGNFYNSPLHF. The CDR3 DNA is TGTGCCAGCAGATCCGGGACAGGGGGCAATTTCTATAATTCACCCCTCCACTTT.

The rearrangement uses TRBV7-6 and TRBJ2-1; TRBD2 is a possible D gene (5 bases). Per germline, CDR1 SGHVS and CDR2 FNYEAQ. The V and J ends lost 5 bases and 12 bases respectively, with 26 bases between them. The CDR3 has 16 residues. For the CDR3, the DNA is TGTGCCAGCAGCCCCGGGCTTGCGCGGGCCACCGTCGGGCAGTTCTTC. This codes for CASSPGLARATVGQFF.

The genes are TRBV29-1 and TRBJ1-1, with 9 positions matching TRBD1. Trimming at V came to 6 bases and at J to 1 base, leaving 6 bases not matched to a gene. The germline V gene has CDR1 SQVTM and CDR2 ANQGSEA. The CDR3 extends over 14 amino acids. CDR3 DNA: TGCAGCGTCAACAGGGGGCTAGGGAACACTGAAGCTTTCTTT. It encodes CSVNRGLGNTEAFF.

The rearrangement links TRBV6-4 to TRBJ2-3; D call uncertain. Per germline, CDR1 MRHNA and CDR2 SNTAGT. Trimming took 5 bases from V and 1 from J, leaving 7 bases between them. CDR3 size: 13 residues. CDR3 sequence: CASSSGGTDTQYF. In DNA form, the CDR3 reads TGTGCCAGCAGTTCTGGAGGCACAGATACGCAGTATTTT.

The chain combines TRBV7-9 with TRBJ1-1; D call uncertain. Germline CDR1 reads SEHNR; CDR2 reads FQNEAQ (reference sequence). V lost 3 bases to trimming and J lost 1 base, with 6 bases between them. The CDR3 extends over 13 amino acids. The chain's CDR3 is CASSFRQNTEAFF. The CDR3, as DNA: TGTGCCAGCAGCTTCAGACAGAACACTGAAGCTTTCTTT.

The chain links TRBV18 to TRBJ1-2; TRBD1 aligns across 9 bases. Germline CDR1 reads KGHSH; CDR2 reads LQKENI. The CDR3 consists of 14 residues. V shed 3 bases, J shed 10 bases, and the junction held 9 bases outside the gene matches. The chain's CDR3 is CASSPRDREDDYTF. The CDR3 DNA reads TGTGCCAGCTCACCCCGGGACAGGGAAGACGACTACACCTTC.

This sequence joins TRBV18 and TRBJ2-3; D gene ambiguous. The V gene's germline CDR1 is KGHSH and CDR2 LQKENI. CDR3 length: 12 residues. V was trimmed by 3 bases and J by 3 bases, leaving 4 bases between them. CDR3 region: CASSPRTDTQYF. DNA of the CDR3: TGTGCCAGCTCACCTCGGACAGATACGCAGTATTTT.